This TCR beta chain was captured in a study of T cells after yellow fever vaccination. Using its own MiXCR run on the 5' RACE reads, TCRdb lists one record per CDR3 protein. The sample records some 400,000 distinct CDR3 sequences, approximately 19% being singletons. The junction had 9 bases not matched to a gene; V was cut back by 3 bases and J by 4 bases. This CDR3 is 15 amino acids long. Germline loops: CDR1 SGHRS, CDR2 YFSETQ. The V and J genes are TRBV5-1 and TRBJ1-2; TRBD1 matches at 7 bases. The clonotype comes from a man aged 18 to 35 who received the YFV17D yellow fever vaccine. The source material was PBMCs, sampled before the yellow fever booster vaccination. CDR3 sequence: CASSSTGALSYGYTF. The CDR3 DNA sequence: TGCGCCAGCAGCTCAACAGGGGCTCTCAGCTATGGCTACACCTTC.